This T cell receptor (beta chain) was retrieved from a study of STAT3 mutations in large granular lymphocyte leukemia. Study-level information: Roughly half the longitudinally sequenced T-LGLL patients had canonical STAT3 mutations.

With regard to this clone: What it recognizes is unknown.

Broader study findings: Differing intervals and regimens complicate linking therapy response to clone burden. Samples missed the first appearance of the clone. Every T-LGLL patient had at least one immunodominant TCRbeta clonotype.

Each sample's TCRbeta library yielded on average approximately 41,000 productive templates. Data came from immunoSEQ multiplex PCR; TCRdb stores just in-frame clones and leaves some out. In the table there are some 27,000 clones, about 80% of which are singletons. This CDR3 has 15 residues. The V end lost 4 bases, the J end lost 0 bases, and 11 bases lay between the germline ends. CDR1 is SGHNT and CDR2 is YYREEE in the germline V gene (reference sequence). This TCR came from a woman aged 45-65 years with T-cell large granular lymphocyte leukemia. Some clones in this sample may be carry-over from other donors' samples. The sequenced sample was peripheral blood mononuclear cells. The chain combines TRBV5-4 with TRBJ2-1; D is undetermined. The CDR3 protein is CASSRPRSSYNEQFF. The CDR3 DNA follows: TGTGCCAGCAGCCGTCCACGGAGCTCCTACAATGAGCAGTTCTTC.